These 29 T cell receptor beta chains share one sample of origin, sequenced in a study of cytomegalovirus exposure and HLA in healthy donors. Researchers ran the PCR with 60 Vbeta and 13 Jbeta primers. Method: immunoSEQ multiplex PCR; TCRdb's copy keeps in-frame clones and lacks some. Here the sample spans 70,000 to 100,000 clones, over 60% being singletons. Sequencing was performed on PBMCs. Source of these receptors: a woman between 50 and 59 years old in good health and CMV-seropositive.

The sample holds a few counts of this clone. The genes are TRBV28 and TRBJ1-5; a weak D match, TRBD1 (5 bases). V lost 7 bases and J 4 bases, leaving 17 bases between the germline ends. Germline V CDR1 and CDR2: MDHEN, SYDVKM. The CDR3 loop spans 15 amino acids. DNA for the CDR3: TGTGCCAGCATCCTAGGCGGGACGGAGAATCAGCCCCAGCATTTT. Encoded protein: CASILGGTENQPQHF. Variable domain in full (rest from reference TRBV28 and TRBJ1-5): DVKVTQSSRYLVKRTGEKVFLECVQDMDHENMFWYRQDPGLGLRLIYFSYDVKMKEKGDIPEGYSVSREKKERFSLILESASTNQTSMYLCASILGGTENQPQHFGDGTRLSIL.

The chain links TRBV6-1 to TRBJ2-4; tentative D call: TRBD2 (5 bases). Trimming pared 4 bases from V and 0 bases from J, leaving 19 bases between. This CDR3 is built from 18 residues. CDR1 and CDR2 from the germline V gene are MNHNS and SASEGT. CDR3: CASSARLGRGEAKNIQYF. DNA of the CDR3: TGTGCCAGCAGTGCCCGCCTTGGACGGGGAGAAGCCAAAAACATTCAGTACTTC.

This clone was counted only a few times. The J gene is TRBJ1-6, the V gene TRBV28; TRBD1 matches 9 bases. This CDR3 comprises 16 residues. Germline V gene lookup returns CDR1 MDHEN and CDR2 SYDVKM. V lost 9 bases to trimming and J lost 7 bases; unmatched junction nucleotides: 13. The chain's CDR3 is CASTYVRTGDNSPLHF. The CDR3 region has the DNA TGTGCCAGTACATACGTTAGGACAGGGGACAATTCACCCCTCCACTTT.

The rearrangement uses TRBV7-9 and TRBJ2-1, with 7 bases aligning to TRBD2. The V and J ends lost 6 bases and 2 bases, in that order; junction bases with no gene match: 7. The CDR3 sequence is 15 residues long. Germline V lookup: CDR1 SEHNR, CDR2 FQNEAQ (reference sequence). CDR3 coding DNA: TGTGCCAGCAGTGCGAGGGCGGGGGCCTACAATGAGCAGTTCTTC. The encoded protein is CASSARAGAYNEQFF. Full variable domain (rest looked up from reference TRBV7-9 and TRBJ2-1): DTGVSQNPRHKITKRGQNVTFRCDPISEHNRLYWYRQTLGQGPEFLTYFQNEAQLEKSRLLSDRFSAERPKGSFSTLEIQRTEQGDSAMYLCASSARAGAYNEQFFGPGTRLTVL.

The chain carries TRBV28 and TRBJ2-7, with D perhaps matching TRBD1 (5 bases). In germline, CDR1 is MDHEN, CDR2 SYDVKM. V dropped 2 bases and J dropped 0 bases, with 8 bases sitting between them. The CDR3 is made up of 14 amino acids. Here the CDR3 reads CASSLRQYSYEQYF. As DNA, the CDR3 is TGTGCCAGCAGTTTACGACAGTACTCCTACGAGCAGTACTTC.

This clone was seen a handful of times. The chain recombines TRBV6-5 with TRBJ2-7; D might be TRBD1 (6 bases). The CDR3 covers 15 residues. The germline V gene encodes CDR1 MNHEY and CDR2 SVGAGI. Between the trimmed V and J ends, which lost 6 bases and 2 bases, there was a span of 17 bases. The CDR3 DNA reads TGTGCCAGCAGCAACCAGGGGATCTTAACCTACGAGCAGTACTTC. Protein product: CASSNQGILTYEQYF.

This clone has only a few counts. This chain links TRBV28 with TRBJ2-2, with 7 bases fitting TRBD1. The germline CDR1 and CDR2 sequences are MDHEN and SYDVKM. This CDR3 region has 16 residues. Germline trimming cut 4 bases from V and 5 bases from J; bases unmatched to any gene: 10. The CDR3 here is CASSYHRDRSTGELFF. CDR3 sequence (DNA): TGTGCCAGCAGTTACCACCGGGACAGAAGTACCGGGGAGCTGTTTTTT.

This clone was picked up a small number of times. The J gene is TRBJ2-3, the V gene TRBV29-1; D unresolved. The V gene's germline CDR1 is SQVTM and CDR2 ANQGSEA. The CDR3 runs 12 residues. Trimming stripped 4 bases from V and 2 bases from J, with 7 bases between. DNA for the CDR3: TGCAGCGTTGTCGCGATCACAGATACGCAGTATTTT. Protein product: CSVVAITDTQYF.

The chain uses TRBV28 and TRBJ1-6; possibly TRBD1 for D (6 bases). This CDR3 region has 15 residues. The V end was cut by 2 bases, the J end by 7 bases, with 12 bases between. The germline V gene encodes CDR1 MDHEN and CDR2 SYDVKM. CDR3 in DNA: TGTGCCAGCAGTTTAGGGTGGCAGGGGAATTCACCCCTCCACTTT. This sequence encodes CASSLGWQGNSPLHF.

CDR3 loop: CASSLAGTGDGYTF. The CDR3 nucleotides read TGTGCCAGCAGCTTGGCCGGGACAGGGGATGGCTACACCTTC. This chain connects TRBV5-6 to TRBJ1-2, with 10 bases matching TRBD1. This CDR3 spans 14 amino acids. CDR1 and CDR2 (germline): SGHDT, YYEEEE. V dropped 0 bases and J dropped 6; count of bases not matched to a gene: 2.

This clone was seen just once. The V call is TRBV13, the J call TRBJ1-2; maybe TRBD1 (5 bases). From germline, CDR1 is PRHDT and CDR2 FYEKMQ (reference sequence). This CDR3 has 12 amino acids. Trimming pared 3 bases from V and 4 bases from J, leaving 6 bases between. The CDR3 sequence is CASSFRGYGYTF. For the CDR3, the DNA is TGTGCCAGCAGCTTTAGGGGCTATGGCTACACCTTC. The entire variable domain, with the rest obtained from reference TRBV13 and TRBJ1-2, is as follows: AAGVIQSPRHLIKEKRETATLKCYPIPRHDTVYWYQQGPGQDPQFLISFYEKMQSDKGSIPDRFSAQQFSDYHSELNMSSLELGDSALYFCASSFRGYGYTFGSGTRLTVV.

On this clone: A read error may account for a junction end that differs from germline. V is TRBV7-6 and J is TRBJ2-1; D may be TRBD2 (7 bases). CDR3 length equals 13 residues. CDR1 and CDR2 from the germline V gene are SGHVS and FNYEAQ. CDR3 loop: CASSLASGGEPFF. DNA for the CDR3: TGTGCCAGCAGCTTAGCGTCGGGGGGCGAGCCGTTCTTC. Full variable domain (rest looked up from reference TRBV7-6 and TRBJ2-1): GAGVSQSPRYKVTKRGQDVALRCDPISGHVSLYWYRQALGQGPEFLTYFNYEAQQDKSGLPNDRFSAERPEGSISTLTIQRTEQRDSAMYRCASSLASGGEPFFGPGTRLTVL.

CDR3 in DNA: TGTGCCAGCTCACCACCGGACCGGGGAGAGGGCTACACCTTC. Translated, it gives CASSPPDRGEGYTF. The chain joins TRBV18 to TRBJ1-2; D remains unclear. The CDR3 length is 14 residues. Germline V gene lookup returns CDR1 KGHSH and CDR2 LQKENI. Trimming removed 0 bases at V and 8 bases at J, with 13 bases between.

The V and J genes are TRBV25-1 and TRBJ1-2; a possible D gene is TRBD1 (5 bases). Trimming removed 4 bases at V and 1 base at J, with 10 bases between. The germline V gene has CDR1 MGHDK and CDR2 SYGVNS. The CDR3 has 14 residues. The CDR3 loop is CASSAGEFNYGYTF. The CDR3 DNA follows: TGTGCCAGCAGTGCGGGGGAATTTAACTATGGCTACACCTTC.

V gene TRBV7-2 combines with J gene TRBJ1-2, with D possibly TRBD1 on 6 matching bases. The V and J ends lost 8 bases and 1 base respectively, with 17 bases between them. CDR3 length: 15 residues. Germline values: CDR1 SGHTA, CDR2 FQGNSA. The CDR3 DNA reads as TGTGCCAGCGAAACTGCGGGGGGCCTTAACTATGGCTACACCTTC. As protein: CASETAGGLNYGYTF.

The rearrangement uses TRBV5-4 and TRBJ2-2, with TRBD1 matching 8 bases. V trimming: 5 bases; J trimming: 7 bases; junction bases outside the gene matches: 10. From germline, CDR1 is SGHNT and CDR2 YYREEE (reference sequence). The CDR3 loop spans 15 amino acids. This chain's CDR3 is CASSYGQGTGGELFF. DNA of the CDR3: TGTGCCAGCAGTTACGGACAGGGTACGGGCGGGGAGCTGTTTTTT.

This clone was seen a few times. The chain links TRBV11-2 to TRBJ1-1; D is unresolved. Looked up from germline, CDR1 is SGHAT and CDR2 is FQNNGV. This CDR3 has 16 amino acids. Trimming left V 2 bases short and J 0 bases short, with 13 bases between. CDR3 DNA: TGTGCCAGCAGCTTAAACGTAGGAGTTATGAACACTGAAGCTTTCTTT. Translated, it gives CASSLNVGVMNTEAFF.

The chain uses TRBV6-6 and TRBJ2-7, with D uncertain. The CDR3 is 13 residues long. The germline V gene has CDR1 MNHNY and CDR2 SVGAGI (reference sequence). V shed 0 bases and J shed 2 bases, with 5 bases lying between them. CDR3 protein: CASSYSAPYEQYF. The CDR3, as DNA: TGTGCCAGCAGTTACTCAGCCCCCTACGAGCAGTACTTC.

This chain links TRBV5-1 with TRBJ2-7; D is unresolved. CDR1 and CDR2 from the germline V gene are SGHRS and YFSETQ. V was shortened by 0 bases and J by 2 bases, with 9 bases between the two germline ends. The CDR3 length is 14 residues. Here the CDR3 reads CASSLAQATYEQYF. The DNA for the CDR3 is TGCGCCAGCAGCTTGGCCCAGGCCACCTACGAGCAGTACTTC.

This clone was seen only a few times. The J gene is TRBJ1-1, the V gene TRBV5-1; TRBD1 might be the D (6 bases). V was cut by 2 bases and J by 1 base, with 12 bases left in between. Germline V gene lookup returns CDR1 SGHRS and CDR2 YFSETQ. This CDR3 has 15 residues. CDR3 in DNA: TGCGCCAGCAGCTTACAATCGGACAGGAACACTGAAGCTTTCTTT. Protein: CASSLQSDRNTEAFF.

V is TRBV7-9 and J is TRBJ1-1, with D possibly being TRBD1 (6 bases). The germline V gene has CDR1 SEHNR and CDR2 FQNEAQ (reference sequence). The CDR3 loop spans 14 amino acids. Deletions cut 4 bases from V and 3 bases from J, with 12 bases between. The chain's CDR3 is CASSSRGGDTEAFF. Written as DNA, the CDR3 is TGTGCCAGCAGCTCCAGGGGAGGGGACACTGAAGCTTTCTTT.

The chain combines TRBV10-3 with TRBJ1-1; 10 bases line up with TRBD1. In germline, CDR1 is ENHRY, CDR2 SYGVKD. V lost 9 bases to trimming and J lost 7 bases; unmatched junction nucleotides: 8. The CDR3 is 13 residues long. As DNA, the CDR3 is TGTGCCATAATGGCCGGGACAGGGGTTGAAGCTTTCTTT. Its protein is CAIMAGTGVEAFF.

The V call is TRBV6-6, the J call TRBJ2-5; possibly TRBD2 for D (6 bases). CDR1 and CDR2 from the germline V gene are MNHNY and SVGAGI (reference sequence). The CDR3 covers 15 residues. Trimming removed 2 bases from V and 5 bases from J, with 15 bases in between. The DNA of the CDR3 is TGTGCCAGCAGTTACGCCTCGGGGGTAAGGGAGACCCAGTACTTC. It specifies CASSYASGVRETQYF.

CDR3 residues: CASATMGTGGGETQYF. The CDR3 region has the DNA TGTGCCAGCGCAACCATGGGGACAGGGGGCGGAGAGACCCAGTACTTC. The chain has TRBV28 and TRBJ2-5; 12 bases agree with TRBD1. Trimming cost V 8 bases and J 4 bases; bases outside gene matches: 11. CDR1 and CDR2 (germline): MDHEN, SYDVKM. CDR3 length: 16 amino acids.

The genes are TRBV15 and TRBJ1-2; D is possibly TRBD1 (6 bases). V gave up 5 bases and J gave up 6 bases, with 13 bases separating them. The CDR3 runs 13 residues. The V gene's germline CDR1 is LNHNV and CDR2 YYDKDF (reference sequence). The DNA for the CDR3 is TGTGCCACCAGCCATGGGGGCGCGGATGGCTACACCTTC. This sequence encodes CATSHGGADGYTF.

The DNA for the CDR3 is TGTGCCAGCAGTTTTCGGGATCTCCAAGCTGAAGCTTTCTTT. Translating gives CASSFRDLQAEAFF. The J gene is TRBJ1-1, the V gene TRBV28; D remains unclear. The CDR3 sequence is 14 residues long. Trimming took 3 bases from V and 6 from J, leaving 14 bases between them. Germline V lookup: CDR1 MDHEN, CDR2 SYDVKM.

The rearrangement links TRBV2 to TRBJ2-3; weak D call: TRBD2 (6 bases). The CDR3 totals 14 residues. Germline V gene lookup returns CDR1 SNHLY and CDR2 FYNNEI. V was clipped by 6 bases and J by 0 bases, with 10 bases between them. The CDR3 DNA reads TGTGCCAGCAGGCTAGCGCGTAGCACAGATACGCAGTATTTT. Its translation: CASRLARSTDTQYF.

V usage is TRBV4-2 and J usage is TRBJ2-3; D might be TRBD2 (6 bases). V lost 1 base and J lost 1, with 15 bases in between. Germline assignment: CDR1 LGHNA and CDR2 YNFKEQ. This CDR3 comprises 17 residues. The CDR3 DNA sequence: TGTGCCAGCAGCCAAGTAGGAGGGGAGGCGGGCACAGATACGCAGTATTTT. Amino acids: CASSQVGGEAGTDTQYF.

A few counts support this clone. The rearrangement links TRBV6-1 to TRBJ1-4; perhaps TRBD1 as D (6 bases). The CDR3 is 14 residues long. V gave up 7 bases and J gave up 2 bases, with 11 bases separating them. Germline CDR1 is MNHNS and CDR2 is SASEGT. Written as DNA, the CDR3 is TGTGCCAGCATCGATAGGGGGACTAATGAAAAACTGTTTTTT. Amino acid sequence: CASIDRGTNEKLFF.